This note documents a single T cell receptor (beta chain) sequence. The sample comes from a study of blood T cell repertoires in COVID-19. Study in general: From T cells, B-cell-depleted T cells, or PBMCs came the material, which was cDNA or gDNA.

V was cut by 1 base and J by 0 bases, with 8 bases left in between. Germline CDR1 reads SGHRS; CDR2 reads YFSETQ. The CDR3 contains 14 residues. Sequenced by immunoSEQ multiplex PCR; TCRdb stores in-frame clones only, minus some. The repertoire consists of over 150,000 clones, with just under 90% occurring once and the leading ten covering 0.88%. The source of this sequence is a woman younger than 30 who had recovered from COVID-19. Sequencing was performed on peripheral blood. The chain carries TRBV5-1 and TRBJ2-7, with D maybe TRBD2 (5 bases). Written as DNA, the CDR3 is TGCGCCAGCAGCTTGTCCGGGATCTCCTACGAGCAGTACTTC. It codes for CASSLSGISYEQYF. The variable domain in full, completed from reference TRBV5-1 and TRBJ2-7, reads KAGVTQTPRYLIKTRGQQVTLSCSPISGHRSVSWYQQTPGQGLQFLFEYFSETQRNKGNFPGRFSGRQFSNSRSEMNVSTLELGDSALYLCASSLSGISYEQYFGPGTRLTVT.